This is a list of T cell receptor beta chains from one sample in a study of blood T cell repertoires in COVID-19. Generated by immunoSEQ multiplex PCR, the TCRdb table keeps only in-frame clones and is missing some. The sample comprises some 94,000 clones, around 72% of which are singletons, and roughly 25% rests with the top ten. Input material: peripheral blood. All receptors come from a woman aged 60 to 75 in a cohort sampled during active or convalescent COVID-19. The CDR3 runs from the conserved cysteine through the conserved F or W. Fields, in order: V gene, D gene, clone size, J gene, CDR3 DNA, CDR3 protein. The D gene is left open where the match is weak. Not all rows give a size; the values are once, few, many and, for expanded clones, a class.

TRBV3-1/TRBV3-2	.	.	TRBJ1-1	TGTGCCAGCAGCCAAGGTCTGGCAGTTGAAGCTTTCTTT	CASSQGLAVEAFF
TRBV15	.	.	TRBJ2-7	TGTGCCACCAGCAGAGAGGGCGGGGCACTCTACGAGCAGTACTTC	CATSREGGALYEQYF
TRBV3-1/TRBV3-2	.	few	TRBJ2-2	TGTGCCAGCAGTCGTTCCACCGGGGAGCTGTTTTTT	CASSRSTGELFF
TRBV5-1	TRBD1	.	TRBJ2-1	TGCGCCAGCATCCCGGGACAGGGACTCTACAATGAGCAGTTCTTC	CASIPGQGLYNEQFF
TRBV7-9	TRBD1	.	TRBJ1-6	TGTGCCAGCAGCTTAATGAGGGGGCTGGGTAATTCACCCCTCCACTTT	CASSLMRGLGNSPLHF
TRBV5-1	.	.	TRBJ2-1	TGCGCCAGCAGCTTGGAACAGGGAGTAGGCTACAATGAGCAGTTCTTC	CASSLEQGVGYNEQFF
TRBV5-6	TRBD1	.	TRBJ2-4	TGTGCCAGCAGCCGGCTCAAGGGACAGCTAAACATTCAGTACTTC	CASSRLKGQLNIQYF
TRBV6-4	.	.	TRBJ2-5	TGTGCCAGCAGCCGCGGTGGTGGACTCCAAGAGACCCAGTACTTC	CASSRGGGLQETQYF
TRBV5-4	TRBD2	.	TRBJ2-5	TGTGCCAGCAGCTTGGCGGGCGGGGGGAGGAGTAAAGAGACCCAGTACTTC	CASSLAGGGRSKETQYF
TRBV19	.	.	TRBJ2-7	TGTGCCAGTAGTCCCGTCGGGGTGGGCGAGCAGTACTTC	CASSPVGVGEQYF
TRBV5-1	.	few	TRBJ2-1	TGCGCCAGCAGCCCAGAGGCGGGGAGCTACAATGAGCAGTTCTTC	CASSPEAGSYNEQFF
TRBV3-1/TRBV3-2	TRBD2	.	TRBJ2-5	TGTGCCAGCAGCCGCCACCCCAGCGGGGGGGCCATGGAGACCCAGTACTTC	CASSRHPSGGAMETQYF
TRBV9	.	.	TRBJ2-3	TGTGCCAGCAGCTGGGGGCAGGGGTTGGGCACAGATACGCAGTATTTT	CASSWGQGLGTDTQYF
TRBV19	.	.	TRBJ1-1	TGTGCCAGTAGTATGATCGGGTACGGGACTGAAGCTTTCTTT	CASSMIGYGTEAFF
TRBV20-1	.	.	TRBJ2-3	TGCAGTGCCAGACCTAGTCATACGCAGTATTTT	CSARPSHTQYF
TRBV20-1	TRBD1	.	TRBJ1-2	TGCAGTGCTAGTTCAAACAGGGGCTATGGCTACACCTTC	CSASSNRGYGYTF
TRBV3-1/TRBV3-2	.	.	TRBJ1-5	TGTGCCAGCAGCCAAGGACTGGGTCAGCCCCAGCATTTT	CASSQGLGQPQHF
TRBV19	.	.	TRBJ2-7	TGTGCCAGTAGTTCTGGACAGACCTACGAGCAGTACTTC	CASSSGQTYEQYF
TRBV11-2	.	.	TRBJ1-4	TGTGCCAGCAGCGACCCTCCGGGACTTCCAGGGGAAAAACTGTTTTTT	CASSDPPGLPGEKLFF
TRBV5-1	TRBD1	.	TRBJ2-3	TGCGCCAGCAGAGGTTTGACAGGGGGTATCACAGATACGCAGTATTTT	CASRGLTGGITDTQYF
TRBV5-1	TRBD2	.	TRBJ2-1	TGCGCCAGCAGCTTTAAATTGGGAGGGGATGGGTCCAATGAGCAGTTCTTC	CASSFKLGGDGSNEQFF
TRBV7-2	.	once	TRBJ2-2	TGTGCCAGCAGCCCGGGGGTTAATAGGGACACCGGGGAGCTGTTTTTT	CASSPGVNRDTGELFF
TRBV9	TRBD1	.	TRBJ1-1	TGTGCCAGCAGCCTTCGGGACAGGGGGTTCACTGAAGCTTTCTTT	CASSLRDRGFTEAFF
TRBV7-9	TRBD1	once	TRBJ1-6	TGTGCCAGCATCCGTGGGATCGGGACAGTGAATTCACCCCTCCACTTT	CASIRGIGTVNSPLHF
TRBV20-1	.	few	TRBJ1-6	TGCAGTGCTAGAGTCGACACCCTCCACTTT	CSARVDTLHF
TRBV5-1	.	.	TRBJ1-4	TGCGCCAGCACACGACAGGACGCAACTAATGAAAAACTGTTTTTT	CASTRQDATNEKLFF
TRBV6-1	TRBD1	.	TRBJ2-5	TGTGCCAGCAGTGAGCGACGAGGGACAGGCCTCCAAGAGACCCAGTACTTC	CASSERRGTGLQETQYF
TRBV5-1	.	.	TRBJ1-3	TGCGCCAGCAGCATTCCAGACTCTGGAAACACCATATATTTT	CASSIPDSGNTIYF
TRBV5-6	.	.	TRBJ2-5	TGTGCCAGCAGCCTTATCCCCACAGGACCTCAAGAGACCCAGTACTTC	CASSLIPTGPQETQYF
TRBV28	.	.	TRBJ2-7	TGTGCCAGCAGTACACCGTCCTACGAGCAGTACTTC	CASSTPSYEQYF
TRBV7-2	.	.	TRBJ2-1	TGTGCCAGCAGCCTCCTACCCCCCCCTTACAATGAGCAGTTCTTC	CASSLLPPPYNEQFF
TRBV4-1	.	few	TRBJ2-1	TGCGCCAGCAGCCAAGGACTCGTAAGCTCCTACAATGAGCAGTTCTTC	CASSQGLVSSYNEQFF
TRBV20-1	.	few	TRBJ2-2	TGCAGTGCTAGTTCGGGGTCCGGGGAGCTGTTTTTT	CSASSGSGELFF
TRBV2	TRBD2	.	TRBJ2-3	TGTGCCAGCAGTGGGAGACTAGCGGGGGCGCTAGGACATACGCAGTATTTT	CASSGRLAGALGHTQYF
TRBV4-1	TRBD1	few	TRBJ1-6	TGCGCCAGCAGCGCCCAAGGGGGGACAGGATATTCACCCCTCCACTTT	CASSAQGGTGYSPLHF
TRBV9	TRBD2	.	TRBJ2-3	TGTGCCAGCAGCGTGGGGACTAGCGGGGGCACAGATACGCAGTATTTT	CASSVGTSGGTDTQYF
TRBV28	.	.	TRBJ2-5	TGTGCCAGCAGCCCGGGGGGCGGGGTGGAGACCCAGTACTTC	CASSPGGGVETQYF